These 25 T cell receptor beta chains were all obtained from the same sample, sequenced in a study of beta chain features in type 1 diabetes (dated by TCRdb to the late 2010s). The library was obtained by the immunoSEQ multiplex PCR assay. The entire isolated RNA was reverse transcribed using the High Capacity cDNA Reverse Transcription Kit, and thus expressed TCRB transcripts were sequenced. The table was pulled from immuneACCESS by TCRdb, which kept in-frame rearrangements only. Such tables lose some clones; where checked, under half of the loss comes from unresolved V genes, and the rest has no known cause. The sample table records about 620,000 clones; 15% to 19% of these occur just once. Clones ranked in the top ten supply 0.093% of the sample. What was sequenced was naive CD4+ T cells from blood. Sample cell subset or site, as interpreted from the label and publication: true naive CD4+ T cells. These receptors were collected from a man aged 18 to 30 in good health.

The rearrangement links TRBV7-9 to TRBJ1-2; 12 nucleotides align to TRBD1. Germline loops: CDR1 SEHNR, CDR2 FQNEAQ (reference sequence). The CDR3 has 16 amino acids. Trimming at V came to 3 bases and at J to 4 bases, leaving 6 bases not matched to a gene. The DNA for the CDR3 is TGTGCCAGCAGCTTGGGACAGGGGGCTTTCCCCTATGGCTACACCTTC. Its translation is CASSLGQGAFPYGYTF.

This clone has more than one count but fewer than ten. The chain employs TRBV2 and TRBJ2-2, with D hard to call. This CDR3 is built from 17 residues. The germline CDR1 and CDR2 sequences are SNHLY and FYNNEI. The germline V and J ends were trimmed by 0 bases and 3 bases, with 14 bases remaining between them. The CDR3 protein is CASSEALGPQHTGELFF. The DNA for the CDR3 is TGTGCCAGCAGTGAAGCCCTAGGGCCCCAACACACCGGGGAGCTGTTTTTT.

V gene TRBV7-9 combines with J gene TRBJ2-1, with D hard to call. This CDR3 has 13 residues. Trimming shortened V by 3 bases and J by 6 bases, and 9 bases separated the two germline ends. Per the germline V gene, CDR1 is SEHNR and CDR2 is FQNEAQ (reference sequence). The CDR3 is CASSFRAVNEQFF. For the CDR3, the DNA is TGTGCCAGCAGCTTTCGGGCCGTCAATGAGCAGTTCTTC.

This clone showed up just a few times. The chain carries TRBV27 and TRBJ2-7, with 7 bases that match TRBD2. Trimming removed 2 bases from V and 0 bases from J; junction bases left unmatched: 16. CDR1 and CDR2 (germline): MNHEY, SMNVEV (reference sequence). This CDR3 spans 19 amino acids. The CDR3 loop reads CASSLRGVVGGEGSYEQYF. The CDR3 DNA is TGTGCCAGCAGTTTACGGGGGGTTGTTGGGGGAGAGGGCTCCTACGAGCAGTACTTC.

This clone has more than one count but fewer than ten. The V call is TRBV5-1, the J call TRBJ1-1; D remains ambiguous. There are 13 residues in the CDR3. Germline loops: CDR1 SGHRS, CDR2 YFSETQ. V was clipped by 3 bases and J by 1 base, with 7 bases between them. CDR3 DNA sequence: TGCGCCAGCAGCTCCACAGAGAACACTGAAGCTTTCTTT. Its translation: CASSSTENTEAFF.

As regards this clone: This sequence may be a read error, since a much larger clone differs from it by one base. This specimen includes other DNA sequences encoding the same CDR3. V gene TRBV2 combines with J gene TRBJ1-1; D is unclear. The germline gives CDR1 SNHLY, CDR2 FYNNEI. The V end lost 6 bases, the J end lost 1 base, and 3 bases lay between the germline ends. The CDR3 is made up of 11 amino acids. For the CDR3, the DNA is TGTGCCAGCAGACAGAACACTGAAGCTTTCTTT. Its translation: CASRQNTEAFF.

The chain employs TRBV18 and TRBJ2-2; D is undetermined. CDR1 is KGHSH, CDR2 LQKENI, per germline. CDR3 size: 14 residues. Trimming took off 2 bases at V and 5 bases at J, with 9 bases between the two ends. CDR3 sequence reads: CASSPSARTGELFF. Here the CDR3 DNA reads TGTGCCAGCTCACCAAGCGCCAGGACCGGGGAGCTGTTTTTT.

For the CDR3, the DNA is TGCGCCAGCAGCCCCCGGGGATTTAACACCGGGGAGCTGTTTTTT. Translating gives CASSPRGFNTGELFF. V usage is TRBV4-1 and J usage is TRBJ2-2; D perhaps matches TRBD2 (5 bases). Between the trimmed V and J ends, which lost 4 bases and 2 bases, there was a span of 11 bases. Germline CDR1 MGHRA, CDR2 YSYEKL. CDR3 length: 15 amino acids.

This clone occurred a few times. This chain joins TRBV6-6 and TRBJ1-2; 8 nucleotides match TRBD1. From germline, CDR1 is MNHNY and CDR2 SVGAGI (reference sequence). The CDR3 has 13 residues. V lost 6 bases, J lost 4 bases, and 4 bases stayed unmatched. CDR3 in DNA: TGTGCCAGCAGCGACGGACAGGGCTATGGCTACACCTTC. Translation: CASSDGQGYGYTF.

This chain connects TRBV7-2 to TRBJ2-7; D gene ambiguous. Germline loops: CDR1 SGHTA, CDR2 FQGNSA. V lost 4 bases and J lost 2, with 12 bases in between. There are 14 residues in the CDR3. The CDR3 protein is CASSSQYSTYEQYF. The CDR3 nucleotides are TGTGCCAGCAGCTCACAGTATAGCACCTACGAGCAGTACTTC. Drawing the rest from reference TRBV7-2 and TRBJ2-7, the complete variable domain is GAGVSQSPSNKVTEKGKDVELRCDPISGHTALYWYRQSLGQGLEFLIYFQGNSAPDKSGLPSDRFSAERTGGSVSTLTIQRTQQEDSAVYLCASSSQYSTYEQYFGPGTRLTVT.

This rearrangement joins TRBV19 to TRBJ1-1; 7 bases agree with TRBD1. Germline assignment: CDR1 LNHDA and CDR2 SQIVND (reference sequence). Trimming cost V 6 bases and J 2 bases; bases outside gene matches: 3. This CDR3 spans 13 amino acids. This CDR3 is CASRGQSNTEAFF. CDR3 in DNA: TGTGCCAGTAGGGGACAGTCTAACACTGAAGCTTTCTTT.

The V gene is TRBV18, the J gene TRBJ1-6; TRBD1 matches at 7 bases. J lost 15 bases, V lost 3 bases, and 5 bases had no gene match. This CDR3 region has 12 residues. CDR1 and CDR2 from the germline V gene are KGHSH and LQKENI. CDR3 region: CASSPDRECLHF. The CDR3 DNA follows: TGTGCCAGCTCACCCGACAGGGAATGCCTCCACTTT.

The chain couples TRBV5-1 to TRBJ2-1; the D gene is possibly TRBD2 (5 bases). Germline V CDR1 and CDR2: SGHRS, YFSETQ. The length of the CDR3 is 17 residues. The V and J ends lost 0 bases and 3 bases respectively, with 16 bases between them. For the CDR3, the DNA is TGCGCCAGCAGCTTGGGGCCCCGGACTCAAAACTACAATGAGCAGTTCTTC. Amino acid sequence: CASSLGPRTQNYNEQFF.

There are a few counts of this clone. This chain's CDR3 is CAWSSLAGGPNYYNEQFF. Here the CDR3 DNA reads TGTGCCTGGAGTTCTCTAGCGGGAGGGCCTAACTATTACAATGAGCAGTTCTTC. The J gene is TRBJ2-1, the V gene TRBV30, with 12 bases aligning to TRBD2. This CDR3 has 18 residues. Trimming removed 2 bases from V and 4 bases from J; junction bases left unmatched: 12. Germline CDR1 reads GTSNPN; CDR2 reads SVGIG (reference sequence).

This chain connects TRBV6-1 to TRBJ2-6; D gene unclear. V was trimmed by 6 bases and J by 2 bases, leaving 5 bases between them. Germline V gives CDR1 MNHNS, CDR2 SASEGT. The CDR3 has 13 residues. CDR3 in amino acids: CASRRAGANVLTF. The CDR3 region has the DNA TGTGCCAGCAGAAGGGCTGGGGCCAACGTCCTGACTTTC.

This clone showed up just a few times. The gene calls are TRBV9 and TRBJ2-1; a possible D gene is TRBD1 (6 bases). The CDR3 contains 13 residues. CDR1 is SGDLS and CDR2 is YYNGEE in the germline V gene. Trimming cost V 6 bases and J 4 bases, with 11 bases left between them. CDR3 nucleotide sequence: TGTGCCAGCAACCAGGGGCCTTACAATGAGCAGTTCTTC. Its translation is CASNQGPYNEQFF. Supplemented by reference TRBV9 and TRBJ2-1, the full variable domain reads DSGVTQTPKHLITATGQRVTLRCSPRSGDLSVYWYQQSLDQGLQFLIQYYNGEERAKGNILERFSAQQFPDLHSELNLSSLELGDSALYFCASNQGPYNEQFFGPGTRLTVL.

The chain uses TRBV4-3 and TRBJ2-5; TRBD1 agrees at 9 bases. CDR3 length: 17 amino acids. Germline values: CDR1 LGHNA, CDR2 YSLEER. V trimming: 0 bases; J trimming: 7 bases; junction bases outside the gene matches: 12. The CDR3 sequence is CASSQDLRDRATGTQYF. CDR3 bases: TGCGCCAGCAGCCAAGACCTACGGGACAGGGCTACAGGGACCCAGTACTTC.

This clone occurred a few times. This chain joins TRBV6-5 and TRBJ2-6; 7 bases line up with TRBD2. CDR3 length equals 16 residues. CDR1 is MNHEY and CDR2 is SVGAGI in the germline V gene. The V and J ends lost 4 bases and 2 bases, in that order; junction bases with no gene match: 5. In DNA form, the CDR3 reads TGTGCCAGCAGTTTGGGACTAACCCCTGGGGCCAACGTCCTGACTTTC. Translation: CASSLGLTPGANVLTF.

The gene calls are TRBV19 and TRBJ2-7, with D possibly matching TRBD1 (6 bases). Trimming left V 6 bases short and J 2 bases short, with 14 bases between. The length of the CDR3 is 14 residues. Germline V gene sequence: CDR1 LNHDA, CDR2 SQIVND (reference sequence). Here the CDR3 DNA reads TGTGCCAGTAGCCGCAGGGGCTTCCCCTACGAGCAGTACTTC. The encoded protein is CASSRRGFPYEQYF.

The chain couples TRBV28 to TRBJ1-1; 8 bases line up with TRBD1. The CDR3 sequence is 12 residues long. J was trimmed by 5 bases and V by 7 bases; bases with no gene match: 3. CDR1 is MDHEN and CDR2 is SYDVKM in the germline V gene. The CDR3, as DNA: TGTGCCAGCACAGGGGGCTTGACTGAAGCTTTCTTT. Amino acid sequence: CASTGGLTEAFF. The full variable domain, rest sourced from reference TRBV28 and TRBJ1-1, is DVKVTQSSRYLVKRTGEKVFLECVQDMDHENMFWYRQDPGLGLRLIYFSYDVKMKEKGDIPEGYSVSREKKERFSLILESASTNQTSMYLCASTGGLTEAFFGQGTRLTVV.

This clone has more than one count but fewer than ten. The chain uses TRBV19 and TRBJ2-3; D gene ambiguous. The CDR3 is made up of 14 amino acids. Germline V lookup: CDR1 LNHDA, CDR2 SQIVND (reference sequence). V was cut by 7 bases and J by 5 bases, with 16 bases left in between. The CDR3 DNA is TGTGCCAGTAACCCCGGCTTGGAAGGAGATACGCAGTATTTT. This translates into CASNPGLEGDTQYF.

In its sample, this clone was seen a few times. The rearrangement links TRBV29-1 to TRBJ1-2; D is possibly TRBD1 (6 bases). Germline CDR1 is SQVTM and CDR2 is ANQGSEA. The CDR3 consists of 12 residues. Trimming took off 7 bases at V and 4 bases at J, with 13 bases between the two ends. The CDR3 protein is CSGRQDFYGYTF. The CDR3 coding sequence is TGCAGCGGTCGACAGGATTTCTATGGCTACACCTTC.

V and J are TRBV6-1 and TRBJ1-3, with 10 nucleotides matching TRBD1. CDR3 length: 14 amino acids. Looked up from germline, CDR1 is MNHNS and CDR2 is SASEGT. Losses at the gene ends were 7 bases for V and 9 bases for J; bases not matched to a gene: 9. CDR3 bases: TGTGCCAGCATTCGAAGGACAGGGGGAGGCACCATATATTTT. Its protein is CASIRRTGGGTIYF.

A few counts support this clone. This sequence joins TRBV5-1 and TRBJ2-5; TRBD1 aligns across 12 bases. Germline V gives CDR1 SGHRS, CDR2 YFSETQ. The J segment lost 4 bases and the V segment lost 2 bases, leaving 6 bases of the junction unmatched. This CDR3 spans 16 amino acids. Here the CDR3 reads CASSLRDRGRGETQYF. CDR3 coding DNA: TGCGCCAGCAGCTTAAGGGACAGGGGGCGCGGAGAGACCCAGTACTTC.

This clone occurred a few times. V is TRBV14 and J is TRBJ2-5; D gene unclear. Trimming shortened V by 4 bases and J by 2 bases, and 11 bases separated the two germline ends. The CDR3 is 14 amino acids. Germline CDR1 and CDR2: SGHDN and FVKESK. CDR3 sequence reads: CASSPRLWQETQYF. As DNA, the CDR3 is TGTGCCAGCAGCCCGCGCCTGTGGCAAGAGACCCAGTACTTC.